These 30 T cell receptor beta chains share one sample of origin, sequenced in a study of vaccination and CD4 T cells after COVID-19. Treatment meaning: approximately 9-day PBMC culture with coronavirus spike peptide pools or control peptides (ViraFEST assay). Antigen specificity for these receptors is unknown. The Oncomine TCR Beta short-read assay generated sequence data from the DNA of cultured CD4+ T cells. TCRdb called the PCR reads again in MiXCR, with one record for every CDR3 protein. The table lists 7,000 to 8,500 distinct CDR3 sequences, approximately 60% of them singletons. Sequencing was carried out using CD4+ T cells from blood, cultured in vitro. The origin of the receptors is a human donor who had recovered from COVID-19.

The chain uses TRBV27 and TRBJ1-2; D is uncertain. This CDR3 contains 16 residues. Trimming removed 1 base from V and 4 bases from J, with 16 bases in between. Germline CDR1 is MNHEY and CDR2 is SMNVEV (reference sequence). The CDR3 spells CASSLYEGGQVYGYTF. In DNA, the CDR3 is TGTGCCAGCAGTTTATATGAAGGAGGGCAGGTCTATGGCTACACCTTC.

The chain recombines TRBV20-1 with TRBJ2-4, with 7 bases aligning to TRBD1. Germline V gene sequence: CDR1 DFQATT, CDR2 SNEGSKA (reference sequence). CDR3 size: 13 residues. Trimming removed 6 bases from V and 3 bases from J; junction bases left unmatched: 5. CDR3 nucleotide sequence: TGCAGTGCAATTCGGGACAGCAAAAACATTCAGTACTTC. Translating gives CSAIRDSKNIQYF.

On this clonotype: The junction and the germline gene differ at one end; a read error may be behind it. The chain carries TRBV19 and TRBJ2-7; D not certain. CDR1 and CDR2 from the germline V gene are LNHDA and SQIVND (reference sequence). The CDR3 is 14 residues long. The CDR3 DNA reads as TGTGCCAGTAGTATGGCCGCGAGGTCCTCCGAGCAGTACTTC. Translation: CASSMAARSSEQYF.

The rearrangement joins TRBV7-6 to TRBJ2-3; D gene uncertain. The CDR3 contains 15 residues. Germline V CDR1 and CDR2: SGHVS, FNYEAQ. Between the trimmed V and J ends, which lost 11 bases and 0 bases, there was a span of 18 bases. The CDR3: CACHSLDFSTDTQYF. Here the CDR3 DNA reads TGTGCCTGCCACTCCCTTGACTTTAGCACAGATACGCAGTATTTT.

V usage is TRBV2 and J usage is TRBJ2-4, with TRBD2 matching 9 bases. The CDR3 sequence is 16 residues long. Germline values: CDR1 SNHLY, CDR2 FYNNEI. V shed 6 bases, J shed 1 base, and the junction held 7 bases outside the gene matches. CDR3 bases: TGTGCCAGCAGGCCCGGACTAGCGATCGCCAAAAACATTCAGTACTTC. Residues: CASRPGLAIAKNIQYF.

The rearrangement uses TRBV9 and TRBJ2-1; the match to TRBD2 covers 12 bases. Germline V lookup: CDR1 SGDLS, CDR2 YYNGEE. With 3 bases clipped from V and 3 bases from J, the junction kept 4 bases outside the gene matches. The CDR3 is 16 amino acids. The CDR3: CASSASGRALYNEQFF. CDR3 coding DNA: TGTGCCAGCAGCGCTAGCGGGAGGGCCCTCTACAATGAGCAGTTCTTC. Full variable domain (remainder filled in from reference TRBV9 and TRBJ2-1): DSGVTQTPKHLITATGQRVTLRCSPRSGDLSVYWYQQSLDQGLQFLIQYYNGEERAKGNILERFSAQQFPDLHSELNLSSLELGDSALYFCASSASGRALYNEQFFGPGTRLTVL.

The chain joins TRBV20-1 to TRBJ2-6, with 8 bases aligning to TRBD1. J gave up 0 bases and V 0 bases, and 10 bases lay outside the gene matches. The germline gives CDR1 DFQATT, CDR2 SNEGSKA (reference sequence). This CDR3 spans 19 amino acids. CDR3: CSARDPTGVLLSGANVLTF. The CDR3 nucleotides read TGCAGTGCTAGAGACCCGACAGGGGTTCTCCTCTCTGGGGCCAACGTCCTGACTTTC.

The chain has TRBV6-1 and TRBJ2-1, with 8 positions matching TRBD1. Germline V gives CDR1 MNHNS, CDR2 SASEGT. V trimming: 6 bases; J trimming: 6 bases; junction bases outside the gene matches: 7. CDR3 size: 14 residues. For the CDR3, the DNA is TGTGCCAGCAGCCCCGACAGGGGCGGCAATGAGCAGTTCTTC. Its translation: CASSPDRGGNEQFF.

J is TRBJ1-5 and V is TRBV24-1; perhaps TRBD1 as D (6 bases). From germline, CDR1 is KGHDR and CDR2 SFDVKD. V was clipped by 4 bases and J by 4 bases, with 7 bases between them. This CDR3 contains 13 residues. This CDR3 reads CATSEGANQPQHF. CDR3 in DNA: TGTGCCACCAGTGAGGGGGCGAATCAGCCCCAGCATTTT.

This rearrangement joins TRBV20-1 to TRBJ2-3; 9 positions agree with TRBD2. Trimming took 0 bases from V and 3 from J; bases not matched to a gene: 7. This CDR3 contains 16 residues. The germline V gene encodes CDR1 DFQATT and CDR2 SNEGSKA (reference sequence). CDR3 protein: CSARDLILAGTDTQYF. The CDR3 DNA reads as TGCAGTGCTAGAGATCTAATCCTAGCGGGAACAGATACGCAGTATTTT.

Only one count was recorded for this clonotype. The chain is built from TRBV12-5 and TRBJ1-6; D gene unclear. This CDR3 is built from 12 residues. The germline CDR1 and CDR2 sequences are LGHNT and FRNRAP. V lost 1 base, J lost 14 bases, and 9 bases lay in between. The CDR3 sequence: CASGLGGRALHF. DNA of the CDR3: TGTGCTAGTGGTTTGGGGGGAAGAGCCCTCCACTTT. Together with reference TRBV12-5 and TRBJ1-6, the CDR3 gives the full variable domain: DARVTQTPRHKVTEMGQEVTMRCQPILGHNTVFWYRQTMMQGLELLAYFRNRAPLDDSGMPKDRFSAEMPDATLATLKIQPSEPRDSAVYFCASGLGGRALHFGNGTRLTVT.

This clonotype has only a few counts. The rearrangement uses TRBV6-1 and TRBJ1-5; a weak D match, TRBD1 (5 bases). Trimming shortened V by 1 base and J by 6 bases, and 16 bases separated the two germline ends. Germline V CDR1 and CDR2: MNHNS, SASEGT. The CDR3 is made up of 16 amino acids. CDR3 nucleotides: TGTGCCAGCAGTGAAGTAGGAGGTGGGGACGGTCAGCCCCAGCATTTT. Translating gives CASSEVGGGDGQPQHF.

J is TRBJ1-1 and V is TRBV20-1; 8 nucleotides line up with TRBD1. This CDR3 is 16 amino acids long. The germline V gene encodes CDR1 DFQATT and CDR2 SNEGSKA (reference sequence). V gave up 3 bases and J gave up 3 bases; unmatched junction bases: 12. DNA for the CDR3: TGCAGTGCTAGGAGAGACAGGGGTGTGTTGGACACTGAAGCTTTCTTT. Its translation: CSARRDRGVLDTEAFF.

This clonotype was seen only a few times. The gene calls are TRBV20-1 and TRBJ2-5; D gene ambiguous. CDR1 and CDR2 (germline): DFQATT, SNEGSKA (reference sequence). Trimming shortened V by 6 bases and J by 5 bases, and 16 bases separated the two germline ends. The CDR3 runs 13 residues. The CDR3 protein is CSAPTSPRETQYF. CDR3 coding DNA: TGCAGTGCACCGACGTCCCCACGGGAGACCCAGTACTTC.

The rearrangement links TRBV28 to TRBJ2-3; 8 positions match TRBD2. This CDR3 spans 17 amino acids. Germline V gene lookup returns CDR1 MDHEN and CDR2 SYDVKM. Germline trimming cut 5 bases from V and 3 bases from J; bases unmatched to any gene: 13. The CDR3 here is CASSPSPSSGRTDTQYF. DNA of the CDR3: TGTGCCAGCAGTCCCAGCCCTTCCAGCGGGAGAACAGATACGCAGTATTTT.

This sequence joins TRBV19 and TRBJ2-5; D not resolved. V shed 5 bases and J shed 5 bases, with 15 bases lying between them. CDR3 length: 14 amino acids. Germline values: CDR1 LNHDA, CDR2 SQIVND (reference sequence). CDR3 DNA: TGTGCCAGTAGTCGCGGCCCCCGCAGGGAGACCCAGTACTTC. It encodes CASSRGPRRETQYF. The variable domain in full, with the rest retrieved from reference TRBV19 and TRBJ2-5, is DGGITQSPKYLFRKEGQNVTLSCEQNLNHDAMYWYRQDPGQGLRLIYYSQIVNDFQKGDIAEGYSVSREKKESFPLTVTSAQKNPTAFYLCASSRGPRRETQYFGPGTRLLVL.

This clonotype was detected only a few times. V and J are TRBV11-2 and TRBJ1-6; D may be TRBD1 (5 bases). Germline-derived CDR1 and CDR2 are SGHAT and FQNNGV. The CDR3 is 14 amino acids. The V and J ends lost 3 bases and 10 bases respectively, with 13 bases between them. CDR3 in amino acids: CASSFGGSGSPLHF. As DNA, the CDR3 is TGTGCCAGCAGCTTCGGGGGTAGCGGGTCACCCCTCCACTTT.

This clonotype was picked up a small number of times. The rearrangement links TRBV27 to TRBJ1-1; tentatively, D is TRBD1 (6 bases). Germline-derived CDR1 and CDR2 are MNHEY and SMNVEV (reference sequence). V lost 3 bases to trimming and J lost 4 bases, with 12 bases between them. The CDR3 has 14 amino acids. The CDR3 loop is CASSFRGAGTEAFF. The CDR3 DNA follows: TGTGCCAGCAGTTTTCGGGGGGCGGGCACTGAAGCTTTCTTT.

The chain joins TRBV7-9 to TRBJ1-1; D gene unclear. In germline, CDR1 is SEHNR, CDR2 FQNEAQ (reference sequence). With 4 bases removed from V and 5 bases from J, the gap between germline ends came to 8 bases. CDR3 size: 12 residues. CDR3 residues: CASSSGGTEAFF. The CDR3 DNA reads as TGTGCCAGCAGCTCAGGCGGGACTGAAGCTTTCTTT.

The chain is built from TRBV20-1 and TRBJ1-2, with D tentatively TRBD1 (6 bases). The CDR3 is made up of 14 amino acids. Germline V gives CDR1 DFQATT, CDR2 SNEGSKA (reference sequence). The V end was cut by 6 bases, the J end by 0 bases, with 14 bases between. CDR3 residues: CSAAHRAPNYGYTF. DNA of the CDR3: TGCAGTGCGGCCCACAGGGCCCCTAACTATGGCTACACCTTC.

The rearrangement links TRBV4-1 to TRBJ1-2, with D uncertain. Germline lookup yields CDR1 MGHRA and CDR2 YSYEKL. V lost 4 bases, J lost 7 bases, and 16 bases lay in between. The length of the CDR3 is 14 residues. CDR3 protein: CASSRPGSSSGYTF. CDR3 in DNA: TGCGCCAGCAGCCGACCCGGGAGTAGTAGTGGCTACACCTTC.

The sample holds a few counts of this clonotype. V usage is TRBV6-2 or TRBV6-3 and J usage is TRBJ1-5; perhaps TRBD1 as D (6 bases). The CDR3 runs 15 residues. In germline, CDR1 is MNHEY, CDR2 SVGEGT. Trimming shortened V by 6 bases and J by 7 bases, and 19 bases separated the two germline ends. This CDR3 reads CASRGHLGGGQPQHF. The CDR3 DNA sequence: TGTGCCAGCAGGGGACATTTAGGTGGCGGGCAGCCCCAGCATTTT.

This clonotype appeared a few times. The rearrangement uses TRBV20-1 and TRBJ2-5, with a tentative D call TRBD2 (6 bases). Germline V lookup: CDR1 DFQATT, CDR2 SNEGSKA (reference sequence). The CDR3 length is 13 residues. Trimming cost V 1 base and J 2 bases, with 8 bases left between them. The CDR3 region is CSARGGGQETQYF. The CDR3 nucleotides are TGCAGTGCTAGAGGTGGGGGGCAAGAGACCCAGTACTTC.

The V call is TRBV20-1, the J call TRBJ2-3, with TRBD2 as a possible D gene (6 bases). This CDR3 contains 14 residues. V lost 6 bases to trimming and J lost 2 bases, with 15 bases between them. Germline V CDR1 and CDR2: DFQATT, SNEGSKA (reference sequence). In nucleotides, the CDR3 is TGCAGTGCCAGATCGGGCGGGATCACAGATACGCAGTATTTT. Translation gives CSARSGGITDTQYF.

This clonotype has only a few counts. The rearrangement links TRBV20-1 to TRBJ1-4, with D possibly matching TRBD1 (6 bases). The CDR3 sequence is 13 residues long. Per germline, CDR1 DFQATT and CDR2 SNEGSKA (reference sequence). V was pared by 3 bases and J by 5 bases, with 10 bases between. The CDR3 protein is CSARRQGNEKLFF. In DNA, the CDR3 is TGCAGTGCTAGGAGGCAGGGGAATGAAAAACTGTTTTTT.

V gene TRBV2 combines with J gene TRBJ2-5, with D tentatively TRBD2 (6 bases). V was clipped by 6 bases and J by 1 base, with 9 bases between them. The CDR3 sequence is 13 residues long. Germline values: CDR1 SNHLY, CDR2 FYNNEI. The CDR3 reads CASSGSGQETQYF. In DNA form, the CDR3 reads TGTGCCAGCAGCGGTAGCGGCCAAGAGACCCAGTACTTC.

J is TRBJ1-5 and V is TRBV20-1; 8 nucleotides match TRBD1. Germline V CDR1 and CDR2: DFQATT, SNEGSKA (reference sequence). This CDR3 contains 16 residues. V lost 0 bases and J lost 2; bases outside the gene matches: 6. The CDR3 DNA reads as TGCAGTGCTAGAGACCCGACAGGGGTCCGCAATCAGCCCCAGCATTTT. It encodes CSARDPTGVRNQPQHF.

V is TRBV6-1 and J is TRBJ1-2; D remains ambiguous. The CDR3 has 13 residues. V was cut by 6 bases and J by 8 bases, with 16 bases left in between. Germline V gives CDR1 MNHNS, CDR2 SASEGT. As DNA, the CDR3 is TGTGCCAGCAGGGCGCAAGGGCCACAGGGCTACACCTTC. It translates to CASRAQGPQGYTF.

The CDR3 region is CASRDQLAGGPLAEQYF. For the CDR3, the DNA is TGTGCCAGCAGGGACCAGCTAGCGGGAGGGCCTTTAGCCGAGCAGTACTTC. V gene TRBV6-1 combines with J gene TRBJ2-7; 12 nucleotides align to TRBD2. CDR1 and CDR2 from the germline V gene are MNHNS and SASEGT. The trim removed 6 bases at V and 6 bases at J, leaving 15 bases unmatched. The CDR3 contains 17 residues.

The V and J genes are TRBV7-9 and TRBJ2-2, with TRBD2 matching 7 bases. The junction had 4 bases not matched to a gene; V was cut back by 0 bases and J by 0 bases. There are 17 residues in the CDR3. Germline CDR1 reads SEHNR; CDR2 reads FQNEAQ (reference sequence). Written as DNA, the CDR3 is TGTGCCAGCAGCTTAGCCGCTAGCGGCACGAACACCGGGGAGCTGTTTTTT. Protein: CASSLAASGTNTGELFF.